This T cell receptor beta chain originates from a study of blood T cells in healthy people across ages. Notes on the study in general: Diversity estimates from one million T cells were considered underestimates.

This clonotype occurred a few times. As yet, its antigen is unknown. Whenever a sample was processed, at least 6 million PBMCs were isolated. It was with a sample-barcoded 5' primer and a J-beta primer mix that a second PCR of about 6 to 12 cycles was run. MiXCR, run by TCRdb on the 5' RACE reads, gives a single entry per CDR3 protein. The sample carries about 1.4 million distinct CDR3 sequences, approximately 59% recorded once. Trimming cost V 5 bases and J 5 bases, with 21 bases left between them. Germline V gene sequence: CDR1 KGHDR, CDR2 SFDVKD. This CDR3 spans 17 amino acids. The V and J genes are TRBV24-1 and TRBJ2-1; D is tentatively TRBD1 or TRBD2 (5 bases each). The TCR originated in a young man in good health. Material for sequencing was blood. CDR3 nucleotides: TGTGCCACCAGTGGCGCCGGGGCCTACTCCATTAACAATGAGCAGTTCTTC. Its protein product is CATSGAGAYSINNEQFF.